The clone carrying this T cell receptor beta chain occurred once. What it binds is unknown. Generated by immunoSEQ multiplex PCR, the TCRdb table keeps only in-frame clones and is missing some. The repertoire holds 25,000 to 30,000 clones, with 82% as singletons. The CDR3 sequence is 13 residues long. J lost 6 bases, V lost 3 bases, and 5 bases had no gene match. The germline V gene has CDR1 SGHAT and CDR2 FQNNGV. The data are from a study of OX40 agonist ivuxolimab in advanced cancers. Study at large: Patients received the agonistic anti-OX40 (CD134) antibody ivuxolimab. Every 2 weeks, patients got intravenous ivuxolimab at one of six dose levels (0.01-10 mg/kg). Prior therapy, whether anti-PD-1, anti-PD-L1 or anti-CTLA-4, was allowed, and more than 35% had some.

Overall study findings and caveats: The 0.1-3.0 mg/kg partial responders had among the lowest clonal expansion.

The source material was CD4+ or CD8+ T cells sorted from blood, sampled in a trial of the OX40 agonist ivuxolimab. This TCR was sampled from an adult with an advanced solid tumor such as melanoma, head and neck, liver or kidney cancer. The chain is built from TRBV11-2 and TRBJ2-7; TRBD1 aligns across 7 bases. The CDR3 DNA reads TGTGCCAGCAGCTTTACACAGGGGACCGAGCAGTACTTC. It specifies CASSFTQGTEQYF.